This passage covers 3 T cell receptor beta chains from one sample sequenced in a study of brain metastases from non-small cell lung cancer. Sequencing used immunoSEQ multiplex PCR; TCRdb keeps in-frame clones, though not all of them. The table includes over 1,000 clones, around 83% detected once. The sequencing sample was made of tumor-adjacent normal tissue. These receptors were obtained from a donor at least 40 years old with non-small cell lung cancer.

This chain links TRBV5-6 with TRBJ2-2; TRBD1 or TRBD2 may be the D gene (5 bases each). Trimming removed 1 base at V and 5 bases at J, with 12 bases between. The CDR3 loop spans 15 amino acids. Germline CDR1 SGHDT, CDR2 YYEEEE. CDR3 DNA sequence: TGTGCCAGCAGCTTGAAGGGACGACCAACCGGGGAGCTGTTTTTT. This translates into CASSLKGRPTGELFF.

This clone was seen more than once but under ten times. For the CDR3, the DNA is TGTGCCAGCAGCGCGGGGGGCCTCACTGAAGCTTTCTTT. It encodes CASSAGGLTEAFF. This sequence joins TRBV7-9 and TRBJ1-1; the D gene is possibly TRBD1 (6 bases). Germline V gene data show CDR1 as SEHNR and CDR2 as FQNEAQ (reference sequence). The V gene lost 5 bases and the J gene lost 4 bases, with 11 bases spanning the gap. This CDR3 region has 13 residues.

The chain employs TRBV19 and TRBJ1-5, with D tentatively TRBD1 (5 bases). CDR1 is LNHDA, CDR2 SQIVND, per germline (reference sequence). This CDR3 contains 16 residues. V was trimmed by 1 base and J by 6 bases, leaving 16 bases between them. The CDR3 bases are TGTGCCAGTAGTATAGGAGTGGGCAGGGATAGTCAGCCCCAGCATTTT. Protein sequence: CASSIGVGRDSQPQHF.